The following is a T cell receptor beta chain sequence with its context. Its matching antigen is unknown. This entry belongs to a study of Ad26.COV2.S vaccination and SARS-CoV-2 variants. Study background: Donor had been placed in the Ad26.COV2.S arm of the COV1001 trial. Ad26.COV2.S, an intramuscular injection, was given once or twice 56 days apart.

The repertoire was sequenced with immunoSEQ multiplex PCR; TCRdb's copy has only in-frame clones and lacks some. The sample records approximately 420,000 clones, 88% being singletons. Treatment: some 20 received Ad26.COV2.S at low or high dose, single or two shots; several received placebo; per-sample allocation not given. Samples analyzed were those drawn on day 63 after the first vaccine or placebo injection. In Boston, an adult donor aged 18-55 years took part. Overall study results and limits: Reportedly, after vaccination the spike-specific CD8+ and CD4+ T cell responses displayed substantial breadth.

The sequencing used peripheral blood, collected in a trial of Ad26.COV2.S vaccine versus placebo. This TCR was recovered from a person between 18 and 59 years old who received the Ad26.COV2.S COVID-19 vaccine or a placebo.

The CDR3: CASSLQWGEKLFF. CDR3 in DNA: TGTGCCAGCAGCTTACAGTGGGGGGAAAAACTGTTTTTT. The chain recombines TRBV7-9 with TRBJ1-4; D might be TRBD1 (5 bases). The CDR3 covers 13 residues. Germline V gene sequence: CDR1 SEHNR, CDR2 FQNEAQ (reference sequence). Trimming removed 2 bases from V and 8 bases from J, with 9 bases in between.